The 2 T cell receptor beta chains presented below share a single source sample, sequenced in a study of cytomegalovirus exposure and HLA in healthy donors. TCRdb's copy holds only in-frame clones and misses some; the assay was immunoSEQ multiplex PCR. The sample lists a few hundred thousand clones; roughly 90% were seen once. Sequences were obtained from PBMCs. The receptors stem from a woman aged 18-29 years in good health and CMV-seronegative.

The rearrangement joins TRBV25-1 to TRBJ1-4; unclear D gene. Trimming shortened V by 5 bases and J by 8 bases, and 6 bases separated the two germline ends. This CDR3 region has 11 residues. Germline values: CDR1 MGHDK, CDR2 SYGVNS. CDR3 in amino acids: CASSLREKLFF. The CDR3 nucleotides are TGTGCCAGCAGTTTGAGGGAAAAACTGTTTTTT. The whole variable domain, filled in from reference TRBV25-1 and TRBJ1-4, reads EADIYQTPRYLVIGTGKKITLECSQTMGHDKMYWYQQDPGMELHLIHYSYGVNSTEKGDLSSESTVSRIRTEHFPLTLESARPSHTSQYLCASSLREKLFFGSGTQLSVL.

The V and J genes are TRBV9 and TRBJ2-2, with 7 bases matching TRBD1. CDR1 is SGDLS, CDR2 YYNGEE, per germline. The CDR3 is 15 residues long. With V trimmed by 3 bases and J by 1 base, 3 bases remained unmatched. The CDR3 sequence is CASSAWTGNTGELFF. In DNA form, the CDR3 reads TGTGCCAGCAGCGCATGGACAGGGAACACCGGGGAGCTGTTTTTT.